This TCR beta chain came from a study of blood T cell repertoires in COVID-19. Repertoires were generated with immunoSEQ multiplex PCR, while TCRdb's copy carries only in-frame clones and drops some. The data show hundreds of thousands of clones, with approximately 89% seen just once and roughly 3.3% held by the top ten. This receptor was taken from a woman under 30 who had recovered from COVID-19. The sequenced material came from peripheral blood.

The CDR3 here is CASSPPFANANTGELFF. CDR3 sequence (DNA): TGTGCCAGCTCACCCCCCTTCGCGAATGCGAACACCGGGGAGCTGTTTTTT. The V gene is TRBV18, the J gene TRBJ2-2; D remains unclear. The ends were cut back, 3 bases at V and 0 bases at J, with 14 bases in the middle. This CDR3 has 17 residues. Per germline, CDR1 KGHSH and CDR2 LQKENI.